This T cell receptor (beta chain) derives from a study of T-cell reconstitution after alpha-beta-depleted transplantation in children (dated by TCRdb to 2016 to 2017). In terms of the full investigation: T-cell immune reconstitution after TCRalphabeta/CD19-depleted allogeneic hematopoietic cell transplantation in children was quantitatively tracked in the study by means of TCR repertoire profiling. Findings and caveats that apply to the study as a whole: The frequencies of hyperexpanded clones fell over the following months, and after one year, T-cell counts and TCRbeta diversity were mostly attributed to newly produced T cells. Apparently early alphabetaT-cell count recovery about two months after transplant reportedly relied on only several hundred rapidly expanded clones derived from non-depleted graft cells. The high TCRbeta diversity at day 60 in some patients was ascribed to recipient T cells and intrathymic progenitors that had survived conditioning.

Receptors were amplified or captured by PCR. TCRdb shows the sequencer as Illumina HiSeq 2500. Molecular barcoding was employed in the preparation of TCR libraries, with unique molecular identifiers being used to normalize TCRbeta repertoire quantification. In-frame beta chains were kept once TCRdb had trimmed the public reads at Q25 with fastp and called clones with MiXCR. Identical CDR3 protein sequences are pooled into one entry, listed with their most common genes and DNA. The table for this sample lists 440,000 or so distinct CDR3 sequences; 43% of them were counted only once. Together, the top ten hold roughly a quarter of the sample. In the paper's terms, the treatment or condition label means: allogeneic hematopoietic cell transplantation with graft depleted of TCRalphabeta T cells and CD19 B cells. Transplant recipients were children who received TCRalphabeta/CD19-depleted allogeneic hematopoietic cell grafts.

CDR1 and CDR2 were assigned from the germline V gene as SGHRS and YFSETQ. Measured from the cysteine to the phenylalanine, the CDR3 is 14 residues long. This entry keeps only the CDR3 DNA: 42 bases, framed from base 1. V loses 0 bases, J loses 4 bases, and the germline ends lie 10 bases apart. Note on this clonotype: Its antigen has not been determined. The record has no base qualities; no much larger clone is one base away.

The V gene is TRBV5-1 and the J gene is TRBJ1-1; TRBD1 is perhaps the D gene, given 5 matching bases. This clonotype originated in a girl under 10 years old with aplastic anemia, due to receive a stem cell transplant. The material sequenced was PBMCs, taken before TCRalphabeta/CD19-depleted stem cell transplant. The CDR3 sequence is CASSLATGGTEAFF. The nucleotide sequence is TGCGCCAGCAGCTTGGCCACCGGGGGCACTGAAGCTTTCTTT.